Ten or more counts support the clone carrying this T cell receptor beta chain. The antigen is undetermined. This entry comes from a study of CD8 T cells in ankylosing spondylitis. Study conclusions and caveats: It was reported that disease-linked clones were significantly enriched in matched ankylosing spondylitis synovial fluid. Disease-linked clones proved CD8+ and comparatively uncommon in peripheral blood. One TCR beta motif, made up of 7 or 8 highly homologous variants, appeared characteristic of ankylosing spondylitis blood. Some of these motif variants have turned up before, in reports on reactive arthritis synovial fluid and blood.

As the method for making TCR beta libraries, quantitative 5'-RACE with molecular barcodes was used. TCRdb re-analysed the 5' RACE reads in MiXCR, keeping a single row per CDR3 protein. The sample carries approximately 550,000 distinct CDR3 sequences, about 12% recorded once. Sequencing input: blood, either unsorted or a sorted T cell fraction (not recorded which). The clonotype was recovered from a male donor with ankylosing spondylitis.

The CDR3 nucleotides are TGCAGTGCTTGGGGGACTAGCGGAGCGAGACTAGCCAAAAACATTCAGTACTTC. Residues: CSAWGTSGARLAKNIQYF. The rearrangement joins TRBV20-1 to TRBJ2-4; 11 bases fit TRBD2. The germline V gene encodes CDR1 DFQATT and CDR2 SNEGSKA (reference sequence). The CDR3 is made up of 18 amino acids. Trimming at V came to 5 bases and at J to 0 bases, leaving 12 bases not matched to a gene.